This T cell receptor (beta chain) came from a study of blood T cells in healthy people across ages. With a J-beta primer mix and a sample-barcoded 5' primer, a second PCR ran 7 to 11 cycles. TCRdb processed the 5' RACE reads anew with MiXCR; each CDR3 protein has one entry. The sample has some 1.8 million distinct CDR3 sequences, more than 35% seen once. PBMCs numbering at least 7 million were isolated per sample. This CDR3 spans 14 amino acids. Per germline, CDR1 KGHDR and CDR2 SFDVKD. V was pared by 4 bases and J by 8 bases, with 17 bases between. V usage is TRBV24-1 and J usage is TRBJ2-7, with a tentative D call TRBD1 (5 bases). Sequenced: blood. The TCR comes from a human donor in good health. The CDR3, as DNA: TGTGCCACCAGTGACGCGTCCAAGATGGACAAGCAGTACTTC. It translates to CATSDASKMDKQYF.